This T cell receptor beta chain was sequenced during a study of blood T cells in healthy people across ages. For the second PCR, which ran for about 6 to 11 cycles, a sample-barcoded 5' primer and a J-beta primer mix were used. MiXCR, applied by TCRdb to the 5' RACE reads, yields one record per CDR3 protein. The data hold more than 750,000 distinct CDR3 sequences, with 29% observed a single time. J was trimmed by 7 bases and V by 6 bases; bases with no gene match: 14. The length of the CDR3 is 15 residues. Germline V gene lookup returns CDR1 MGHDK and CDR2 SYGVNS. The same data also contributed to another study, on T cells of mothers and their children.

The sample consisted of blood. J is TRBJ1-2 and V is TRBV25-1, with 7 bases aligning to TRBD1. The origin of this receptor is a woman aged 40 to 50 in good health. The CDR3 loop reads CASRMGQGGVGGYTF. The CDR3 DNA follows: TGTGCCAGCAGGATGGGGCAGGGGGGAGTAGGTGGCTACACCTTC.